The rows below give T cell receptor beta chains drawn from one sample of a study of T-cell memory formation after mild COVID-19. TCRdb recomputed calls from the 5' RACE reads with MiXCR, one row per CDR3 protein. The profile shows some 450,000 distinct CDR3 sequences, about 20% of them singletons. Sequencing was performed on PBMCs or a T cell subset sorted from them (not recorded which). The source of these receptors is a man aged 18 to 30 who had mild COVID-19 (a few samples of this study predate the infection). Cell type and time point are not known. The conserved cysteine and the conserved F or W are not part of the CDR3 here.

CDR3,V,J
ASSLRQGLRTGELF,TRBV7-9,TRBJ2-2
ASSLGGASGNTIY,TRBV28,TRBJ1-3
ASSLDGSGRLNEKLF,TRBV5-1,TRBJ1-4
ASSSSQADTQY,TRBV6-2/TRBV6-3,TRBJ2-3
SGGLAGGEQF,TRBV29-1,TRBJ2-1
ASSLVSSGGYGYT,TRBV11-2,TRBJ1-2
ASRQGENEKLF,TRBV10-3,TRBJ1-4
SHIRGDIQY,TRBV29-1,TRBJ2-4
ASSRSGSGGLDTQY,TRBV14,TRBJ2-3
ASSWGLNEQF,TRBV5-1,TRBJ2-1
ASSRTGGGGYEQY,TRBV7-2,TRBJ2-7
ASSLVGTGLANEQF,TRBV7-2,TRBJ2-1
ASSPGTSGGLYEQY,TRBV7-6,TRBJ2-7
SARPTNTGELF,TRBV20-1,TRBJ2-2
ASSLRGSIGETQY,TRBV7-9,TRBJ2-5
SAPQGGSTDTQY,TRBV20-1,TRBJ2-3
ASSEGRNQPQH,TRBV18,TRBJ1-5
ASSYREFSYEQY,TRBV6-2/TRBV6-3,TRBJ2-7
ASSQPPPGQGSSYNEQF,TRBV4-1,TRBJ2-1
ASSSSHNQPQH,TRBV6-5,TRBJ1-5
ASSYRLGLAYEQY,TRBV6-5,TRBJ2-7
ASNRGLNQPQH,TRBV2,TRBJ1-5
ATSRDPGPGNTIY,TRBV15,TRBJ1-3
DSSQEGSNQPQH,TRBV4-1,TRBJ1-5
ASSYRLKETQY,TRBV6-2/TRBV6-3,TRBJ2-5
ASSLELAGWAAKNIQY,TRBV7-8,TRBJ2-4
ATGRAPEETQY,TRBV10-3,TRBJ2-5
ASSFTGTFNYGYT,TRBV5-1,TRBJ1-2
ASSQDRRRGPANEQF,TRBV4-3,TRBJ2-1
AWSVSTYSYT,TRBV30,TRBJ1-2
ATKPGTSGVVFTDTQY,TRBV7-2,TRBJ2-3
ASSEQRVFPYEQY,TRBV6-1,TRBJ2-7
ASSVQSTDTQY,TRBV7-2,TRBJ2-3
ASSEWSERNTEAF,TRBV6-1,TRBJ1-1
ASSSGTNTGELF,TRBV7-2,TRBJ2-2
ASSEGQLYMNTEAF,TRBV18,TRBJ1-1
ASSLGCTGEYEQY,TRBV7-2,TRBJ2-7
ASSFLYRSSYNEQF,TRBV5-1,TRBJ2-1
ASSLVAGTLATGELF,TRBV7-2,TRBJ2-2
AIRGTSNTEAF,TRBV10-3,TRBJ1-1
ASSQDPASTDTQY,TRBV4-3,TRBJ2-3
ASSPGTVYNSPLH,TRBV12-3/TRBV12-4,TRBJ1-6
ASSPGGGQETQY,TRBV7-2,TRBJ2-5
ASSLARLAGITDTQY,TRBV12-3/TRBV12-4,TRBJ2-3
ASRTGIVGEQF,TRBV6-5,TRBJ2-1
ASSYPPGGATGELF,TRBV6-2/TRBV6-3,TRBJ2-2
SARLAGPLDTQY,TRBV20-1,TRBJ2-3
ASIRGTTSTDTQY,TRBV2,TRBJ2-3
ASSLVMSDTQY,TRBV7-2,TRBJ2-3
SASDPWGTDTQY,TRBV20-1,TRBJ2-3
ATSRERVQPQH,TRBV15,TRBJ1-5
ASSAQRTGRNYGYT,TRBV25-1,TRBJ1-2
ASSYRRAANQPQH,TRBV6-2/TRBV6-3,TRBJ1-5
ASSYSSGTGVHEQY,TRBV6-5,TRBJ2-7
ASSRGHLGETQY,TRBV3-1,TRBJ2-5
ASSPGLAGEQETQY,TRBV18,TRBJ2-5
ASSKGTGGTEQF,TRBV6-2/TRBV6-3,TRBJ2-1
SASFGHKRMNTEAF,TRBV20-1,TRBJ1-1